This TCR beta chain came from a study of CD8+CD57+ T cells in acquired aplastic anemia. Trimming pared 1 base from V and 4 bases from J, leaving 5 bases between. The CDR3 is 12 residues long. CDR1 SEHNR and CDR2 FQNEAQ come from the germline V gene (reference sequence). Broader study findings: It was found that roughly 29 CD8+ CDR3 sequences were shared between patients and controls.

Researchers used genomic DNA as the template to profile TCR beta VDJ and CDR3. TCRdb reanalysed the reads using MiXCR and keeps one entry per CDR3 protein. The sample comprises around 190,000 distinct CDR3 sequences, 48% of which are singletons, and under 15% rests with the top ten. In regard to this clonotype: Its antigen is unknown.

Before being chosen for sequencing, patients had shown CD8+CD57+ cell expansion by flow cytometry. Severe acquired aplastic anemia was present in every patient. The sequence was collected from a human donor with aplastic anemia. The chain links TRBV7-9 to TRBJ2-7; D remains ambiguous. Source material: sorted CD4+, CD8+, or CD8+CD57+ T cells (not recorded which) from PBMCs. The CDR3 loop is CASSLGKYEQYF. The CDR3 DNA reads as TGTGCCAGCAGCTTAGGAAAATACGAGCAGTACTTC.